The 15 T cell receptor beta chains given below trace back to one sample, sequenced in a study of blood T cell repertoires in COVID-19. Produced via immunoSEQ multiplex PCR; TCRdb's table is partial and in-frame only. The table has approximately 100,000 clones, 90% to 95% seen once. Sequencing was done on a sample of peripheral blood. The receptors originated from a man aged 55 to 70 with acute or convalescent COVID-19.

V gene TRBV9 combines with J gene TRBJ2-1, with 10 bases matching TRBD2. V shed 0 bases and J 4 bases; nucleotides not matched to a gene: 1. The CDR3 has 15 residues. Looked up from germline, CDR1 is SGDLS and CDR2 is YYNGEE. CDR3 in amino acids: CASSVVAGGYNEQFF. The CDR3 DNA reads TGTGCCAGCAGCGTAGTAGCGGGAGGATACAATGAGCAGTTCTTC. Filled out from reference TRBV9 and TRBJ2-1, the complete variable domain reads DSGVTQTPKHLITATGQRVTLRCSPRSGDLSVYWYQQSLDQGLQFLIQYYNGEERAKGNILERFSAQQFPDLHSELNLSSLELGDSALYFCASSVVAGGYNEQFFGPGTRLTVL.

The V call is TRBV4-1, the J call TRBJ1-6, with TRBD1 identical over 7 bases. Germline V CDR1 and CDR2: MGHRA, YSYEKL. The CDR3 contains 17 residues. The V gene end was trimmed by 3 bases and the J gene end by 9 bases; junction bases not matched to a gene: 14. In DNA, the CDR3 is TGCGCCAGCAGCCACCTTCGAGGAGGGGGCACCCCTTCACCCCTCCACTTT. It encodes CASSHLRGGGTPSPLHF.

This clone occurred a few times. The chain recombines TRBV28 with TRBJ1-5; 7 bases line up with TRBD1. V was clipped by 8 bases and J by 0 bases; unmatched bases: 10. The V gene's germline CDR1 is MDHEN and CDR2 SYDVKM. This CDR3 is 16 amino acids long. The CDR3 region has the DNA TGTGCCAGCTGGGGACAGACGTTCTATAGCAATCAGCCCCAGCATTTT. It translates to CASWGQTFYSNQPQHF. The full variable domain, with the rest looked up from reference TRBV28 and TRBJ1-5, is DVKVTQSSRYLVKRTGEKVFLECVQDMDHENMFWYRQDPGLGLRLIYFSYDVKMKEKGDIPEGYSVSREKKERFSLILESASTNQTSMYLCASWGQTFYSNQPQHFGDGTRLSIL.

V usage is TRBV24-1 and J usage is TRBJ1-1; D might be TRBD1 (6 bases). CDR3 length: 14 amino acids. The germline gives CDR1 KGHDR, CDR2 SFDVKD. Trimming removed 9 bases from V and 1 base from J, with 14 bases in between. The CDR3 region is CATRLGRGNTEAFF. The CDR3 DNA sequence: TGTGCCACCCGCCTGGGCAGGGGGAACACTGAAGCTTTCTTT.

The genes are TRBV7-9 and TRBJ1-5, with D maybe TRBD1 (6 bases). The CDR3 covers 17 residues. The V gene lost 3 bases and the J gene lost 1 base, with 16 bases spanning the gap. Looked up from germline, CDR1 is SEHNR and CDR2 is FQNEAQ (reference sequence). The CDR3 DNA reads as TGTGCCAGCAGCTTCACAACAGGGACGGGGAGCAATCAGCCCCAGCATTTT. This codes for CASSFTTGTGSNQPQHF.

The rearrangement uses TRBV3-1 (or the pseudogene TRBV3-2) and TRBJ1-5, with TRBD1 as a possible D gene (5 bases). The length of the CDR3 is 16 residues. V dropped 3 bases and J dropped 7 bases, with 19 bases sitting between them. Germline lookup yields CDR1 LGHDT and CDR2 YNNKEL (reference sequence). The CDR3 here is CASSHTLGGFGQPQHF. In DNA form, the CDR3 reads TGTGCCAGCAGCCACACCCTGGGGGGGTTCGGGCAGCCCCAGCATTTT.

This rearrangement joins TRBV28 to TRBJ2-1, with TRBD1 identical over 9 bases. Germline assignment: CDR1 MDHEN and CDR2 SYDVKM. V was pared by 4 bases and J by 2 bases, with 0 bases of the junction left unmatched. The CDR3 consists of 14 residues. CDR3 sequence (DNA): TGTGCCAGCAGTTGGACAGGGGCCTACAATGAGCAGTTCTTC. It is translated as CASSWTGAYNEQFF.

This clone was seen only once. The J gene is TRBJ2-7, the V gene TRBV7-2; 7 bases fit TRBD1. In germline, CDR1 is SGHTA, CDR2 FQGNSA. V shed 3 bases and J 3 bases; nucleotides not matched to a gene: 2. This CDR3 region has 13 residues. The CDR3 loop reads CASSFGTVYEQYF. CDR3 nucleotides: TGTGCCAGCAGCTTCGGGACAGTCTACGAGCAGTACTTC.

The chain links TRBV30 to TRBJ2-2, with D perhaps TRBD1 (5 bases). Germline CDR1 and CDR2: GTSNPN and SVGIG (reference sequence). V lost 3 bases to trimming and J lost 3 bases, with 5 bases between them. This CDR3 spans 12 amino acids. The CDR3 nucleotides are TGTGCCTGGAGCAGGGACACCGGGGAGCTGTTTTTT. It translates to CAWSRDTGELFF.

This chain joins TRBV5-8 and TRBJ1-5; D possibly corresponds to TRBD1 (6 bases). Trimming removed 0 bases at V and 6 bases at J, with 10 bases between. This CDR3 contains 14 residues. The germline gives CDR1 SGHTS, CDR2 YDEGEE. The CDR3 here is CASSLDRVGQPQHF. In DNA form, the CDR3 reads TGTGCCAGCAGCTTGGACAGGGTGGGTCAGCCCCAGCATTTT.

As DNA, the CDR3 is TGCGCCAGCAGCCATCCGGGACTCGGACCCCAGGAGCAGTTCTTC. Encoded protein: CASSHPGLGPQEQFF. This chain links TRBV4-1 with TRBJ2-1, with D possibly TRBD2 on 6 matching bases. This CDR3 contains 15 residues. Trimming shortened V by 3 bases and J by 10 bases, and 19 bases separated the two germline ends. From germline, CDR1 is MGHRA and CDR2 YSYEKL.

The chain has TRBV6-1 and TRBJ1-3; 8 positions match TRBD1. The length of the CDR3 is 16 residues. V dropped 2 bases and J dropped 0; count of bases not matched to a gene: 3. Germline lookup yields CDR1 MNHNS and CDR2 SASEGT. This CDR3 reads CASSEYGTGSGNTIYF. The CDR3 DNA reads TGTGCCAGCAGTGAATACGGGACAGGCTCTGGAAACACCATATATTTT.

This clone turned up a few times. The chain links TRBV4-1 to TRBJ1-1; D gene uncertain. The CDR3 covers 13 residues. V lost 9 bases and J lost 3, with 14 bases in between. Germline loops: CDR1 MGHRA, CDR2 YSYEKL. Here the CDR3 DNA reads TGCGCCAGTAAGGAGGGAAAGTACACTGAAGCTTTCTTT. This gives the protein CASKEGKYTEAFF.

The chain carries TRBV11-2 and TRBJ1-4, with a weak D call TRBD1 (5 bases). The CDR3 covers 15 residues. The germline V gene encodes CDR1 SGHAT and CDR2 FQNNGV. V dropped 4 bases and J dropped 8 bases, with 17 bases sitting between them. CDR3 protein: CASSSPGSGGEKLFF. CDR3 bases: TGTGCCAGCAGCTCCCCCGGGAGTGGGGGGGAAAAACTGTTTTTT.

V and J are TRBV6-5 and TRBJ1-1, with a weak D call TRBD1 (5 bases). Germline V gene lookup returns CDR1 MNHEY and CDR2 SVGAGI. This CDR3 comprises 13 residues. V was cut by 6 bases and J by 7 bases, with 15 bases left in between. CDR3 loop: CASSLRVGYEAFF. The CDR3 region has the DNA TGTGCCAGCAGCCTCAGGGTAGGTTATGAAGCTTTCTTT.